These 27 T cell receptor beta chains originate from one sample sequenced in a study of control samples from healthy donors and cancer patients. Generated by immunoSEQ multiplex PCR, the TCRdb table keeps only in-frame clones and is missing some. The repertoire includes 150,000 or so clones, approximately 93% of them detected once, and 4.5% to 6% sits in the top ten. Sequenced sample: blood. The receptors shown here come from a man between 18 and 35 years old in good health.

This chain links TRBV5-1 with TRBJ2-2; 9 bases agree with TRBD1. The CDR3 is made up of 15 amino acids. After removal of 5 bases from V and 0 bases from J, the junction contained 2 bases not matched to a gene. CDR1 SGHRS and CDR2 YFSETQ come from the germline V gene. In nucleotides, the CDR3 is TGCGCCAGCAGAACAGGGGGCGCGAACACCGGGGAGCTGTTTTTT. Translating gives CASRTGGANTGELFF.

This chain uses TRBV7-2 with TRBJ2-3; a possible D gene is TRBD2 (6 bases). The CDR3 is made up of 14 amino acids. Germline V lookup: CDR1 SGHTA, CDR2 FQGNSA. V was pared by 3 bases and J by 1 base, with 8 bases between. CDR3 nucleotide sequence: TGTGCCAGCAGCTTGCGGGGCCGCACAGATACGCAGTATTTT. It codes for CASSLRGRTDTQYF.

The J gene is TRBJ1-5, the V gene TRBV19; maybe TRBD1 (5 bases). The CDR3 consists of 15 residues. From germline, CDR1 is LNHDA and CDR2 SQIVND (reference sequence). V lost 1 base to trimming and J lost 5 bases, with 12 bases between them. The CDR3 region has the DNA TGTGCCAGTAGTATAGTTGTTAGGGGCGATCAGCCCCAGCATTTT. This translates into CASSIVVRGDQPQHF.

V usage is TRBV30 and J usage is TRBJ1-1; 10 nucleotides agree with TRBD1. This CDR3 comprises 15 residues. Germline V gives CDR1 GTSNPN, CDR2 SVGIG (reference sequence). The junction had 12 bases not matched to a gene; V was cut back by 3 bases and J by 8 bases. CDR3 residues: CAWRGPAGTGAEAFF. Here the CDR3 DNA reads TGTGCCTGGAGGGGGCCAGCCGGGACAGGGGCCGAAGCTTTCTTT.

The chain is built from TRBV21-1 and TRBJ2-5; the DNA was not used to check the table's D call, TRBD2. TRBV21-1 has pseudogene status. The CDR3 runs 16 residues. The DNA for the CDR3 is TGTGCCAGCAGCAAAGCTAGCGGGGGGGCGGGAGAGACCCAGTACTTC. Translated: CASSKASGGAGETQYF.

J is TRBJ2-2 and V is TRBV9; a possible D gene is TRBD1 (5 bases). The germline V gene encodes CDR1 SGDLS and CDR2 YYNGEE. This CDR3 spans 17 amino acids. The V gene lost 4 bases and the J gene lost 3 bases, with 19 bases spanning the gap. The DNA of the CDR3 is TGTGCCAGCAGCCCACGACCGCAGGGTGTCGACACCGGGGAGCTGTTTTTT. It translates to CASSPRPQGVDTGELFF.

There are a few counts of this clone. In DNA form, the CDR3 reads TGTGCCAGCAGTTACCCCAGGGATCCATCGAACACCGGGGAGCTGTTTTTT. Protein: CASSYPRDPSNTGELFF. This chain connects TRBV6-2 or TRBV6-3 to TRBJ2-2; possibly TRBD1 for D (5 bases). V gave up 2 bases and J gave up 0 bases, with 13 bases separating them. The CDR3 has 17 amino acids. Germline CDR1 reads MNHEY; CDR2 reads SVGEGT.

This rearrangement joins TRBV28 to TRBJ2-7, with D possibly being TRBD1 (5 bases). Trimming removed 4 bases at V and 6 bases at J, with 13 bases between. Germline CDR1 is MDHEN and CDR2 is SYDVKM. CDR3 length equals 13 residues. CDR3 in amino acids: CASSWGRGPEQYF. In nucleotides, the CDR3 is TGTGCCAGCAGTTGGGGTAGGGGCCCCGAGCAGTACTTC.

The chain uses TRBV30 and TRBJ1-2, with a tentative D call TRBD1 (5 bases). The germline V gene has CDR1 GTSNPN and CDR2 SVGIG (reference sequence). Trimming took 5 bases from V and 5 from J, leaving 9 bases between them. The CDR3 contains 11 residues. The CDR3 nucleotides are TGTGCCTGGGCTGACAGATATGGCTACACCTTC. Translating gives CAWADRYGYTF.

Details on this clone: The sample has other DNA sequences that encode this CDR3 too. The chain joins TRBV4-1 to TRBJ1-5, with no clear D. This CDR3 has 14 residues. Between the trimmed V and J ends, which lost 1 base and 0 bases, there was a span of 4 bases. Per the germline V gene, CDR1 is MGHRA and CDR2 is YSYEKL. The CDR3 loop is CASSQVGSNQPQHF. The CDR3 DNA reads as TGCGCCAGCAGCCAAGTGGGTAGCAATCAGCCCCAGCATTTT.

The chain recombines TRBV19 with TRBJ2-7; D not resolved. The CDR3 contains 15 residues. Trimming cost V 1 base and J 5 bases, with 15 bases left between them. Germline V gene sequence: CDR1 LNHDA, CDR2 SQIVND (reference sequence). The CDR3 sequence: CASSIGSRPEDEQYF. As DNA, the CDR3 is TGTGCCAGTAGTATAGGGTCCAGGCCTGAGGACGAGCAGTACTTC.

This rearrangement joins TRBV28 to TRBJ1-2, with a weak D call TRBD1 (5 bases). Between the trimmed V and J ends, which lost 2 bases and 8 bases, there was a span of 15 bases. Germline V lookup: CDR1 MDHEN, CDR2 SYDVKM. This CDR3 region has 14 residues. CDR3 residues: CASSLSTGAGGYTF. For the CDR3, the DNA is TGTGCCAGCAGTTTAAGCACAGGCGCAGGAGGCTACACCTTC.

The rearrangement links TRBV19 to TRBJ1-1, with TRBD1 matching over 10 bases. The length of the CDR3 is 20 residues. Unmatched junction bases numbered 23, after V lost 4 bases and J lost 6 bases. The germline CDR1 and CDR2 sequences are LNHDA and SQIVND (reference sequence). CDR3 in amino acids: CASSRGTLITWDRGGPEAFF. The CDR3 coding sequence is TGTGCCAGTAGTAGAGGAACTCTGATAACCTGGGACAGGGGAGGCCCTGAAGCTTTCTTT.

Concerning this clone: Additional DNA sequences in this sample encode the identical CDR3. The gene calls are TRBV11-2 and TRBJ1-6, with TRBD1 matching over 7 bases. The junction had 5 bases not matched to a gene; V was cut back by 2 bases and J by 7 bases. CDR1 and CDR2 (germline): SGHAT, FQNNGV. The length of the CDR3 is 15 residues. CDR3 DNA: TGTGCCAGCAGCTTACGTGGGACAGAGAATTCACCCCTCCACTTT. This sequence encodes CASSLRGTENSPLHF.

The sample holds a few counts of this clone. The V call is TRBV6-5, the J call TRBJ1-2, with D perhaps TRBD1 (5 bases). The CDR3 is 15 amino acids. Germline V gene data show CDR1 as MNHEY and CDR2 as SVGAGI. Trimming removed 6 bases from V and 5 bases from J, with 19 bases in between. The CDR3 sequence: CASSPSHEGTYGYTF. In DNA form, the CDR3 reads TGTGCCAGCAGCCCCTCACATGAGGGGACTTATGGCTACACCTTC.

The chain is built from TRBV5-1 and TRBJ1-2; 10 bases line up with TRBD1. The CDR3 is made up of 14 amino acids. J gave up 9 bases and V 0 bases, and 5 bases lay outside the gene matches. Germline lookup yields CDR1 SGHRS and CDR2 YFSETQ. The DNA for the CDR3 is TGCGCCAGCAGCTTGGGGGACAGGGGATGGAGCTACACCTTC. Its translation: CASSLGDRGWSYTF.

The V gene is TRBV7-2, the J gene TRBJ1-6, with a tentative D call TRBD1 (6 bases). CDR1 and CDR2 from the germline V gene are SGHTA and FQGNSA. The CDR3 is made up of 15 amino acids. Trimming removed 5 bases at V and 4 bases at J, with 12 bases between. The CDR3 DNA follows: TGTGCCAGCAGCGCATCCGGGACATATAATTCACCCCTCCACTTT. Translating it yields CASSASGTYNSPLHF.

The chain joins TRBV7-9 to TRBJ2-3; possibly TRBD2 for D (6 bases). The germline V gene encodes CDR1 SEHNR and CDR2 FQNEAQ (reference sequence). V gave up 8 bases and J gave up 2 bases, with 11 bases separating them. The CDR3 sequence is 13 residues long. CDR3 sequence (DNA): TGTGCCAGCCGAACGGGAGACACAGATACGCAGTATTTT. Its protein product is CASRTGDTDTQYF.

The chain has TRBV5-1 and TRBJ2-7; D is tentatively TRBD1 or TRBD2 (5 bases each). Germline V lookup: CDR1 SGHRS, CDR2 YFSETQ. The ends were cut back, 0 bases at V and 2 bases at J, with 12 bases in the middle. The CDR3 contains 15 residues. This CDR3 is CASSLGGDEPYEQYF. The CDR3 DNA sequence: TGCGCCAGCAGCTTGGGAGGGGACGAGCCCTACGAGCAGTACTTC.

The chain joins TRBV6-1 to TRBJ1-5, with D uncertain. Germline V CDR1 and CDR2: MNHNS, SASEGT. The CDR3 runs to 17 residues. Trimming cost V 3 bases and J 3 bases, with 18 bases left between them. This CDR3 reads CASSDSWGPRDNQPQHF. The CDR3 nucleotides are TGTGCCAGCAGTGATTCTTGGGGTCCGAGGGACAATCAGCCCCAGCATTTT.

The chain employs TRBV28 and TRBJ1-5, with 9 bases aligning to TRBD1. This CDR3 has 15 amino acids. CDR1 and CDR2 (germline): MDHEN, SYDVKM. Trimming removed 6 bases from V and 6 bases from J; junction bases left unmatched: 9. The CDR3 protein is CASSLDRGLSQPQHF. In DNA form, the CDR3 reads TGTGCCAGCAGCCTGGACAGGGGACTCTCTCAGCCCCAGCATTTT.

This clone was detected once. For the CDR3, the DNA is TGTGCCATCAGTGGGACTAGCGGGAGCTACGAGCAGTACTTC. Translating gives CAISGTSGSYEQYF. The V call is TRBV10-3, the J call TRBJ2-7, with 13 bases lining up with TRBD2. This CDR3 comprises 14 residues. Trimming removed 4 bases from V and 3 bases from J; junction bases left unmatched: 0. Germline values: CDR1 ENHRY, CDR2 SYGVKD.

This clone has only a few counts. The genes are TRBV9 and TRBJ2-5; 9 bases match TRBD2. Germline CDR1 and CDR2: SGDLS and YYNGEE. V shed 0 bases and J 2 bases; nucleotides not matched to a gene: 11. The CDR3 is 18 residues long. The CDR3 region is CASSVAPAVAGAQETQYF. DNA of the CDR3: TGTGCCAGCAGCGTAGCCCCTGCGGTAGCGGGGGCGCAAGAGACCCAGTACTTC.

V is TRBV6-5 and J is TRBJ1-1, with a tentative D call TRBD1 (6 bases). Deletions cut 8 bases from V and 0 bases from J, with 16 bases between. Germline V lookup: CDR1 MNHEY, CDR2 SVGAGI. The CDR3 has 15 amino acids. The DNA for the CDR3 is TGTGCCAGCTACCGTGGGGGGCGAATGAACACTGAAGCTTTCTTT. Its protein is CASYRGGRMNTEAFF.

The CDR3 DNA reads TGTGCCAGCAGCCATAACAGCGAATTGTGGTCAGGCTTTAGCACTGAAGCTTTCTTT. This gives the protein CASSHNSELWSGFSTEAFF. The rearrangement joins TRBV14 to TRBJ1-1; D call uncertain. CDR3 length equals 19 residues. The germline CDR1 and CDR2 sequences are SGHDN and FVKESK. The germline V and J ends were trimmed by 3 bases and 4 bases, with 27 bases remaining between them.

This sequence joins TRBV28 and TRBJ2-2, with no clear D. This CDR3 is built from 12 residues. CDR1 MDHEN and CDR2 SYDVKM come from the germline V gene. With 5 bases removed from V and 7 bases from J, the gap between germline ends came to 8 bases. As DNA, the CDR3 is TGTGCCAGCAGTCCCCGGAACGGGGAGCTGTTTTTT. Protein sequence: CASSPRNGELFF.

The chain joins TRBV5-6 to TRBJ2-5, with D perhaps matching TRBD2 (6 bases). Germline V lookup: CDR1 SGHDT, CDR2 YYEEEE. The V end lost 0 bases, the J end lost 4 bases, and 19 bases lay between the germline ends. This CDR3 region has 17 residues. The CDR3 reads CASSLAGGADFGETQYF. In DNA, the CDR3 is TGTGCCAGCAGCTTGGCCGGAGGGGCAGATTTCGGAGAGACCCAGTACTTC.